This T cell receptor beta chain was found in a study of blood T cells in healthy people across ages. Next came a second PCR, run for about 7 to 11 cycles, which used a sample-barcoded 5' primer along with a J-beta primer mix. Each CDR3 protein is one row after TCRdb ran MiXCR on the 5' RACE reads. The sample lists about 930,000 distinct CDR3 sequences; almost 30% were seen once. This clonotype occurred many times. This CDR3 is 16 amino acids long. The J segment lost 2 bases and the V segment lost 5 bases, leaving 4 bases of the junction unmatched. In germline, CDR1 is MNHNY, CDR2 SVGAGI (reference sequence). In addition, the sample was reused for a study of T cells of mothers and their children.

Sequencing used blood. This TCR was sampled from a woman in her thirties or forties in good health. The rearrangement joins TRBV6-6 to TRBJ2-6, with 9 bases that match TRBD1. This CDR3 reads CASSKQGATGANVLTF. CDR3 DNA: TGTGCCAGCAGTAAACAGGGGGCTACTGGGGCCAACGTCCTGACTTTC.